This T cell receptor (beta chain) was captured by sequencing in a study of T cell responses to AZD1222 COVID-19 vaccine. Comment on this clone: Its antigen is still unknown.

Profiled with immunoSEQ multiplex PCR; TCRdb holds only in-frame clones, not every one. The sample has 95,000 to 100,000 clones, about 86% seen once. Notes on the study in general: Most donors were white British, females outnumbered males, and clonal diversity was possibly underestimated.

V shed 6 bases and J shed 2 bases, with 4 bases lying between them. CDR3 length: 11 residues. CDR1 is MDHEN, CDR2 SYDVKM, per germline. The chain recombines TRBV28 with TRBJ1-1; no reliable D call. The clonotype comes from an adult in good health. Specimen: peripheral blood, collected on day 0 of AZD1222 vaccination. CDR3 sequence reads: CASSRNTEAFF. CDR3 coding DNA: TGTGCCAGCAGCCGTAACACTGAAGCTTTCTTT.